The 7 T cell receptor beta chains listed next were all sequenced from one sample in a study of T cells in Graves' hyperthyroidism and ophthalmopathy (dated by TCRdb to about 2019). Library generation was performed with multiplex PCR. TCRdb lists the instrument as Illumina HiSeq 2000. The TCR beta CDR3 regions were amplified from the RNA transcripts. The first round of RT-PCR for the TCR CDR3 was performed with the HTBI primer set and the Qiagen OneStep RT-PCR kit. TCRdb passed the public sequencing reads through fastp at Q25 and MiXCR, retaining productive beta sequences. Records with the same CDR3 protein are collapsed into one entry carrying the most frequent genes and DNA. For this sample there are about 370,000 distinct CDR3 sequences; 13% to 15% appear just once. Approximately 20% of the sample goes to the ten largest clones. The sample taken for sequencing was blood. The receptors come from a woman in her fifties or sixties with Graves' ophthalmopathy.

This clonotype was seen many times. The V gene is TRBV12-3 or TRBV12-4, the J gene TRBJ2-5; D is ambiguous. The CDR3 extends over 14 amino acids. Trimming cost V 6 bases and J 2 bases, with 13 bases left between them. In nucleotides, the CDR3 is TGTGCCAGCAGCTCTAATCGGAATCAAGAGACCCAGTACTTC. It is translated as CASSSNRNQETQYF.

In DNA form, the CDR3 reads TGCAGTGCCAGGGGGACTAGCGTGAACTACAATGAGCAGTTCTTC. Amino acids: CSARGTSVNYNEQFF. The chain is built from TRBV20-1 and TRBJ2-1; 10 bases are a match to TRBD2. Trimming took 6 bases from V and 3 from J; bases not matched to a gene: 8. The CDR3 is made up of 15 amino acids. The V gene's germline CDR1 is DFQATT and CDR2 SNEGSKA (reference sequence).

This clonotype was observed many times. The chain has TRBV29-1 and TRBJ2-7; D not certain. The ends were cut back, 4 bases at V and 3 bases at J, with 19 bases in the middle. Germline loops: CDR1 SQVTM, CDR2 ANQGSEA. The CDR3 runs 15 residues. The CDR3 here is CSVGRLLSGFYEQYF. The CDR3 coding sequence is TGCAGCGTTGGGCGTCTGTTGTCGGGCTTCTACGAGCAGTACTTC.

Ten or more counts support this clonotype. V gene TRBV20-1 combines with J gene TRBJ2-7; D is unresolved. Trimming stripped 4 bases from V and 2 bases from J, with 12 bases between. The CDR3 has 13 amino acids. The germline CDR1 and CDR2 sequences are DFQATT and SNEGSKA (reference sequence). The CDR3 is CSANGLDTYEQYF. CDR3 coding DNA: TGCAGTGCTAATGGTCTAGATACCTACGAGCAGTACTTC.

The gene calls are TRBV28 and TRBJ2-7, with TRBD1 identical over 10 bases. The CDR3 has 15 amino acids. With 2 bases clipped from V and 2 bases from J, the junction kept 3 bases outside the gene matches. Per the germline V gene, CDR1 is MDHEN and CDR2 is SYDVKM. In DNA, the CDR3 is TGTGCCAGCAGTTTAAGGACAGGGGGACCCTACGAGCAGTACTTC. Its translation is CASSLRTGGPYEQYF.

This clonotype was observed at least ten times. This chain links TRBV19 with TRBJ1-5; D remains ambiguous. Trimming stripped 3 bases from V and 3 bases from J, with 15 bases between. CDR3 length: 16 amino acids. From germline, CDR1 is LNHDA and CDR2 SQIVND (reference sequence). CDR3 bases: TGTGCCAGTAGTATCGTGCGGGCCGCCCTCAATCAGCCCCAGCATTTT. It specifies CASSIVRAALNQPQHF.

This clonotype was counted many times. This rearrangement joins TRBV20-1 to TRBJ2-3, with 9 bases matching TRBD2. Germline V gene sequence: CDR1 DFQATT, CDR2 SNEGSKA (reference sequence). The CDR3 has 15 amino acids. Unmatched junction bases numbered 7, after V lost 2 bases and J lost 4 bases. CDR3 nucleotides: TGCAGTGCTAGAATTCCTAGCGGGATCGCAGATACGCAGTATTTT. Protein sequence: CSARIPSGIADTQYF.